This TCR beta chain was profiled in a study of cytomegalovirus exposure and HLA in healthy donors. V was pared by 10 bases and J by 4 bases, with 9 bases of the junction left unmatched. The CDR3 contains 15 residues. Germline V CDR1 and CDR2: LNHDA, SQIVND (reference sequence). This PCR relied on a set of 60 Vbeta primers and 13 Jbeta primers. Some clones are missing from TCRdb's copy, which holds only in-frame ones; the method was immunoSEQ multiplex PCR. The sample holds around 94,000 clones, over 60% seen once. V usage is TRBV19 and J usage is TRBJ2-6, with 8 bases lining up with TRBD1. The sequencing sample was made of PBMCs. This clonotype originated in a woman aged 40-49 years in good health and CMV-seropositive. CDR3 in amino acids: CATSDRGLGANVLTF. The CDR3 DNA reads TGTGCCACGAGCGACAGGGGTTTGGGGGCCAACGTCCTGACTTTC. The variable domain in full, completed from reference TRBV19 and TRBJ2-6, reads DGGITQSPKYLFRKEGQNVTLSCEQNLNHDAMYWYRQDPGQGLRLIYYSQIVNDFQKGDIAEGYSVSREKKESFPLTVTSAQKNPTAFYLCATSDRGLGANVLTFGAGSRLTVL.